The 2 T cell receptor beta chains given below trace back to one sample, sequenced in a study of beta chain features in type 1 diabetes. Since all of the isolated RNA was reverse transcribed, expressed TCRB transcripts were what got sequenced. Sequencing used immunoSEQ multiplex PCR; TCRdb keeps in-frame clones, though not all of them. The table shows around 250,000 clones, with 25% to 30% occurring only once. The specimen sequenced was central memory CD4+ T cells from blood. The source of these receptors is a man aged 30-40 years in good health.

This clone has only one observation. The chain employs TRBV19 and TRBJ1-1; D gene uncertain. The CDR3 has 13 amino acids. Germline CDR1 is LNHDA and CDR2 is SQIVND (reference sequence). Trimming left V 6 bases short and J 4 bases short, with 12 bases between. CDR3 in DNA: TGTGCCAGTAGAGGTGAGGCGTCCACTGAAGCTTTCTTT. Amino acid sequence: CASRGEASTEAFF. The full variable domain, rest sourced from reference TRBV19 and TRBJ1-1, is DGGITQSPKYLFRKEGQNVTLSCEQNLNHDAMYWYRQDPGQGLRLIYYSQIVNDFQKGDIAEGYSVSREKKESFPLTVTSAQKNPTAFYLCASRGEASTEAFFGQGTRLTVV.

CDR3 residues: CASSQGGSTDTQYF. In DNA, the CDR3 is TGTGCCAGCAGCCAAGGGGGATCCACAGATACGCAGTATTTT. The J gene is TRBJ2-3, the V gene TRBV4-2, with D unresolved. This CDR3 has 14 amino acids. The germline CDR1 and CDR2 sequences are LGHNA and YNFKEQ. V was clipped by 1 base and J by 2 bases, with 7 bases between them.